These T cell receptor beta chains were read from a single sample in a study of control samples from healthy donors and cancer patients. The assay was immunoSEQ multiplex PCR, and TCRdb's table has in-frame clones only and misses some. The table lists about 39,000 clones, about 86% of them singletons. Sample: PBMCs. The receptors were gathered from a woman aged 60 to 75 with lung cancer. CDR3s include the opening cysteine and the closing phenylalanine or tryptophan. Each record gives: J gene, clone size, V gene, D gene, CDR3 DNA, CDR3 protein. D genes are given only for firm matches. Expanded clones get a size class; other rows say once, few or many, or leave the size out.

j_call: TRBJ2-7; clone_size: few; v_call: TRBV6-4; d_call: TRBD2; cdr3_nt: TGTGCCAGCAGTCTTAGCGGGGCTTACGAGCAGTACTTC; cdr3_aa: CASSLSGAYEQYF
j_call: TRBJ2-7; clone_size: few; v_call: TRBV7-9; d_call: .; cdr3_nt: TGTGCCAGCAGCTCCCTGGAGGGGGGTTTATACGAGCAGTACTTC; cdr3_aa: CASSSLEGGLYEQYF
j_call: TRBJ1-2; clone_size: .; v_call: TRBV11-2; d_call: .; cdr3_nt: TGTGCCAGCAGCTCGACTCTCGACTATGGCTACACCTTC; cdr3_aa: CASSSTLDYGYTF
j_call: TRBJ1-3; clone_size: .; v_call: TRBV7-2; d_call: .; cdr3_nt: TGTGCCACCCGTACTGGAAACACCATATATTTT; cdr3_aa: CATRTGNTIYF
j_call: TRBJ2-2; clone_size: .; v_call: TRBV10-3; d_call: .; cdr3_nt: TGTGCCATCAGTGAGGTATTGTCCGGGACCCTCGGCGGCGGGGAGCTGTTTTTT; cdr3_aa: CAISEVLSGTLGGGELFF
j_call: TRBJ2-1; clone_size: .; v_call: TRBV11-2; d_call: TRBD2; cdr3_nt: TGTGCCAGCAGCTTACGCGGGAGCGGGGGGGAGCAGTTCTTC; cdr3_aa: CASSLRGSGGEQFF
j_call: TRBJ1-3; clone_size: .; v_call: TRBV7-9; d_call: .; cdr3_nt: TGTGCCAGCAGCTTCGGCAGGGGCCAGCCTGGAAACACCATATATTTT; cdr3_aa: CASSFGRGQPGNTIYF
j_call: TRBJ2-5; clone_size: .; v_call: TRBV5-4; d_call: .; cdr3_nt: TGTGCCAGCAGCTTGAGGGGGATGGAGACCCAGTACTTC; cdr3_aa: CASSLRGMETQYF
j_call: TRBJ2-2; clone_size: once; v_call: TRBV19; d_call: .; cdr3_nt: TGTGCCAGTAGCGTCCTCCCGGACTCCGGGGAGCTGTTTTTT; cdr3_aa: CASSVLPDSGELFF
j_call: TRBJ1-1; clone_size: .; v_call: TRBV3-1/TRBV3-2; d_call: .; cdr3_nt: TGTGCCAGCATCTCGTCGACACCCCGGAACACTGAAGCTTTCTTT; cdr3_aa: CASISSTPRNTEAFF
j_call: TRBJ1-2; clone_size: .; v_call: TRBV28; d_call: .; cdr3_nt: TGTGCCAGCAGTTTGCCCTTCAGGGGTGGCTACACCTTC; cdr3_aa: CASSLPFRGGYTF
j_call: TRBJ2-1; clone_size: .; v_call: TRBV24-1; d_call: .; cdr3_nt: TGTGCCACCAGTGCGAGGGGCCTTGGTGAGCAGTTCTTC; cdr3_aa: CATSARGLGEQFF
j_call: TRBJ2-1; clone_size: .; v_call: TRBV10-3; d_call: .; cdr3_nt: TGTGCCATCAGTGAGTCGTCGGGAAATGAGCAGTTCTTC; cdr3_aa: CAISESSGNEQFF
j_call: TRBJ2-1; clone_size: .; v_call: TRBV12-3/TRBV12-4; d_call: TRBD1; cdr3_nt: TGTGCCAGCACGGGACAGATCCATGAGCAGTTCTTC; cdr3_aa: CASTGQIHEQFF
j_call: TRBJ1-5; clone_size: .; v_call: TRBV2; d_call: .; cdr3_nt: TGTGCCAGCAGTGACAGGAGGACGAATCAGCCCCAGCATTTT; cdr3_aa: CASSDRRTNQPQHF
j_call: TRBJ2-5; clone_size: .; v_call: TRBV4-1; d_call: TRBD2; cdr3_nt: TGCGCCAGCAGCCCCTTTGGGTTAGCGGGAGGGCCCGCAGTAGAGACCCAGTACTTC; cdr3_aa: CASSPFGLAGGPAVETQYF
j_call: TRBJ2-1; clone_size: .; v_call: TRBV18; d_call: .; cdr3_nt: TGTGCCAGCTCAGAACTAGACATTCATTTTGAGCAGTTCTTC; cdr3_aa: CASSELDIHFEQFF
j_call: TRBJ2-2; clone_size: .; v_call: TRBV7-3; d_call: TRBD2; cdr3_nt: TGTGCCAGCAGCCCTAGCGGGGGTTCGAACACCGGGGAGCTGTTTTTT; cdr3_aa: CASSPSGGSNTGELFF
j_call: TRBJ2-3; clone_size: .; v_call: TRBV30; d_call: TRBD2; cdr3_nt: TGTGCCTGGAGTGAAGCGGGACTCTCTTGGGGCACAGATACGCAGTATTTT; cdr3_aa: CAWSEAGLSWGTDTQYF
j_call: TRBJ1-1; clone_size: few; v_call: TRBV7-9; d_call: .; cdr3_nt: TGTGCCAGCAGCCCTCCGACCTCGCTCACTGAAGCTTTCTTT; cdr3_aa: CASSPPTSLTEAFF
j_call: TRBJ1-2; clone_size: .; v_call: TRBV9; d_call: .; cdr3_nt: TGTGCCAGCAGCCCATCGACAGACTTCTATGGCTACACCTTC; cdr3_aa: CASSPSTDFYGYTF
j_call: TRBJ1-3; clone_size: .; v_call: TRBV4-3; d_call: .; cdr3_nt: TGCGCCAGCAGCCAAGATCCAAATAGCTCTGGAAACACCATATATTTT; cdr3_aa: CASSQDPNSSGNTIYF
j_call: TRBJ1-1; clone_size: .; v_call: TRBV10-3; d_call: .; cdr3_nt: TGTGCCATCGGGGACATGAACACTGAAGCTTTCTTT; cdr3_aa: CAIGDMNTEAFF
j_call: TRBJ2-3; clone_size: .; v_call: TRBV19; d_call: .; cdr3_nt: TGTGCCAGTAGTCCCCGGAGGGAGCGAGATACGCAGTATTTT; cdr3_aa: CASSPRRERDTQYF
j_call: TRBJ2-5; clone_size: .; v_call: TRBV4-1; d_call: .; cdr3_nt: TGCGCCAGCAGCCAAGATCCGGGTCAGTCCCAAGAGACCCAGTACTTC; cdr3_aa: CASSQDPGQSQETQYF
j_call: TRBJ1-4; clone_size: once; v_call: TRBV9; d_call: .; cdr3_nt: TGTGCCAGCAGCGTAGGAGGGGGAGAGGGGGAAAAACTGTTTTTT; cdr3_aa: CASSVGGGEGEKLFF
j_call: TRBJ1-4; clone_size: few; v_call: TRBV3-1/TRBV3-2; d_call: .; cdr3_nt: TGTGCCAGCAGCCATGGTGGTCTTAATGAAAAACTGTTTTTT; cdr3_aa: CASSHGGLNEKLFF
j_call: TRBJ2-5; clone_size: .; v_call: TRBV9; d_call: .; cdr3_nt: TGTGCCAGCAGCGTAGAGGTGTCAGGAAGACTCCAAGAGACCCAGTACTTC; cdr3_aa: CASSVEVSGRLQETQYF
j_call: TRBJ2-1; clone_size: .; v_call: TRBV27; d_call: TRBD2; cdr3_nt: TGTGCCAGCAGTCGGCGGGGGGATGAGCAGTTCTTC; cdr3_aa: CASSRRGDEQFF
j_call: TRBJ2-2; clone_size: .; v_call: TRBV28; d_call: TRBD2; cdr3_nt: TGTGCCAGCAGTTCCGGGACTAGAACCGGGGAGCTGTTTTTT; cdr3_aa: CASSSGTRTGELFF
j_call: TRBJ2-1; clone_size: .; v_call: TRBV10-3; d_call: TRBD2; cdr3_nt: TGTGCCATCAGTGAGTCACGGGGGGGATCCTACAATGAGCAGTTCTTC; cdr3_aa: CAISESRGGSYNEQFF
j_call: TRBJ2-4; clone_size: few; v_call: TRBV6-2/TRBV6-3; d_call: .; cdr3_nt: TGTGCCAGCAGTTATTCAGGGGTCGACATTCAGTACTTC; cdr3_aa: CASSYSGVDIQYF
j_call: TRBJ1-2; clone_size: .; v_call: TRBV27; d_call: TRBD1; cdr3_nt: TGTGCCAGCAGTTTCTCCCCAGGACAGGGAAAGACTAACTATGGCTACACCTTC; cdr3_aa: CASSFSPGQGKTNYGYTF
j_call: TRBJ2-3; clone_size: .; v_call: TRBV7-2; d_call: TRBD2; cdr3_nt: TGTGCCAGCAGCACAAGAGCGGGAGGAACAGATACGCAGTATTTT; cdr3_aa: CASSTRAGGTDTQYF
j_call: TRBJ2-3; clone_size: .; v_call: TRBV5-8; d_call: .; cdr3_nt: TGTGCCAGCAGCTACCCGGGAGATGACACAGATACGCAGTATTTT; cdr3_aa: CASSYPGDDTDTQYF
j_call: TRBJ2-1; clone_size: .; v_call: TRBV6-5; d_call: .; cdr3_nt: TGTGCCAGCAGTTACCGGGCGGGAAGCTACAATGAGCAGTTCTTC; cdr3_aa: CASSYRAGSYNEQFF
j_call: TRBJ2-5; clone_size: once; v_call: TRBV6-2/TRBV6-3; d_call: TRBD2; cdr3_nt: TGTGCCAGCAGTCCGTCTCAAGCGGGGCAAGAGACCCAGTACTTC; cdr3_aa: CASSPSQAGQETQYF
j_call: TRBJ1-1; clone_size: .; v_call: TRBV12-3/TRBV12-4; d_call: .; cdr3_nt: TGTGCCAGCAGTCCCACGGGAAACACTGAAGCTTTCTTT; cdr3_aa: CASSPTGNTEAFF
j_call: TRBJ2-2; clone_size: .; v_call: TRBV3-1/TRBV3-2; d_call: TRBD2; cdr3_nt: TGTGCCAGCAGCCAAGCCGTCGATTCGACTAGCCGAACCGGGGAGCTGTTTTTT; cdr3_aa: CASSQAVDSTSRTGELFF
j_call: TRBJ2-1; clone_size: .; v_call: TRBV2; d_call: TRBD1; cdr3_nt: TGTGCCAGCAGTGCGGGCAGGGGGCTAGTCAATGAGCAGTTCTTC; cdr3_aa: CASSAGRGLVNEQFF
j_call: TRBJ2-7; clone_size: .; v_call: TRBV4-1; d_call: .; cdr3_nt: TGCGCCAGCAGCCAAGATATAAACTACGAGCAGTACTTC; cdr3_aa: CASSQDINYEQYF
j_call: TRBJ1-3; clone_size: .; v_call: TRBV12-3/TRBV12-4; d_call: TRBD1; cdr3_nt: TGTGCCAGCAGGACAGGGTCTGGAAACACCATATATTTT; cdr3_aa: CASRTGSGNTIYF
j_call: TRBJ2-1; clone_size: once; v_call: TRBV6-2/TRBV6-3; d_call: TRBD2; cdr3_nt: TGTGCCAGCAGCGATACTAGCGGGAGGTCCTACAATGAGCAGTTCTTC; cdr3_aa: CASSDTSGRSYNEQFF
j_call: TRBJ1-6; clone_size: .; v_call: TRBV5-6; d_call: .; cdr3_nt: TGTGCCAGCAGCTTAGCAGATAATAATTCACCCCTCCACTTT; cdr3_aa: CASSLADNNSPLHF
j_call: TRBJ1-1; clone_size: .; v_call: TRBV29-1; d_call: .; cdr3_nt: TGCAGCGTTGAAAAAGAATCACCTGAAGCTTTCTTT; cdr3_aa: CSVEKESPEAFF
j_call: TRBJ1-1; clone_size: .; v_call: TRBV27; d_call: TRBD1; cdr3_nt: TGTGCCAGCAGTGCTGGGACAGGGGGGAATGAAGCTTTCTTT; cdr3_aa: CASSAGTGGNEAFF
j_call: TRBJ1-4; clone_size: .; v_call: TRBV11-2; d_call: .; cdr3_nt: TGTGCCAGCAGCTTAGGGGCAAAACTGTTTTTT; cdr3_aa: CASSLGAKLFF
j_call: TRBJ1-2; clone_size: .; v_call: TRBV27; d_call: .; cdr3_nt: TGTGCCAGCAGTTCCCCAGGGGCCAGGGGTGGCTACACCTTC; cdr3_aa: CASSSPGARGGYTF
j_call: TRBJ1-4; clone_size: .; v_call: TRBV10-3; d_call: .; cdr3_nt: TGTGCCATCCGCGGGACCGGGTCAAATGAAAAACTGTTTTTT; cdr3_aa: CAIRGTGSNEKLFF
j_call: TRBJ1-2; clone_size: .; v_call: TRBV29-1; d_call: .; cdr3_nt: TGCAGCGTTGTTTGGGAGTCTATGGGCTACACCTTC; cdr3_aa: CSVVWESMGYTF
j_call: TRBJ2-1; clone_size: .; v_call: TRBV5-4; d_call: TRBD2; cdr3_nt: TGTGCCAGCAGCTGGACTAGCGGGACCTACAATGAGCAGTTCTTC; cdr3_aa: CASSWTSGTYNEQFF
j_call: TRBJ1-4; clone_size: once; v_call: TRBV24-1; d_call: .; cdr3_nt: TGTGCCACCAGTGATTCCTCAGGGGAAGGGAAACTGTTTTTT; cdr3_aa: CATSDSSGEGKLFF